Below, 29 T cell receptor beta chains from the same sample are listed, as sequenced in a study of tumor and adjacent non-tumor tissue in lung cancer. TCRbeta libraries were built with three rounds of nested PCR, modified from ARM-PCR. TCRdb independently ran MiXCR on the multiplex PCR reads; one entry per CDR3 protein. The repertoire holds some 100,000 distinct CDR3 sequences, with roughly 80% as singletons. The template was RNA from unsorted bulk tissue. The sequencing sample was made of lung tumor tissue. The receptors here all came from a woman in her sixties with non-small cell lung cancer.

In its sample, this clonotype was seen once. This likely comes from a read error, as the CDR3 has no conserved phenylalanine or tryptophan at its end. This rearrangement joins TRBV11-3 to TRBJ2-1, with TRBD2 identical over 12 bases. Germline CDR1 reads SGHNT; CDR2 reads YENEEA. This CDR3 is 17 amino acids long. This CDR3 reads CANSLELTSGRHNEQFL. CDR3 nucleotides: TGTGCCAACAGCTTAGAATTGACTAGCGGGAGACACAATGAGCAGTTCTTA.

Remarks on this clonotype: The conserved phenylalanine or tryptophan normally closing the CDR3 is absent here, so this likely arose from a read error. The CDR3 DNA sequence: TGTGCCAGCAGGAATAGCGGGGGGGCCACAGATTCGCAGTATTTA. It is translated as CASRNSGGATDSQYL. This chain connects TRBV11-3 to TRBJ2-3; 11 bases line up with TRBD2. Germline assignment: CDR1 SGHNT and CDR2 YENEEA. CDR3 length equals 15 residues.

On this clonotype: Mismatch with germline at one junction end may stem from a read error. This sequence joins TRBV6-1 and TRBJ2-3; no reliable D call. This CDR3 has 14 residues. Germline values: CDR1 MNHNS, CDR2 SASEGT. CDR3 nucleotides: TGTGCCAGCAGTGAATCCTACACCACAGAAACGCAGTACTTT. Protein product: CASSESYTTETQYF.

In this sample, this clonotype turned up a few times. This could be a read error, since a much larger clone is one nucleotide away. The conserved closing phenylalanine or tryptophan is absent in this CDR3, likely reflecting a read error. The chain links TRBV4-3 to TRBJ1-1; TRBD1 might be the D (6 bases). From germline, CDR1 is LGHNA and CDR2 YSLEER. Trimming removed 4 bases from V and 2 bases from J, with 11 bases in between. The CDR3 extends over 14 amino acids. The CDR3 sequence: CASSPQGANTEAFI. The CDR3 DNA sequence: TGCGCCAGCAGCCCACAGGGCGCAAACACTGAAGCTTTCATT.

This rearrangement joins TRBV20-1 to TRBJ1-4, with TRBD1 matching 8 bases. Trimming removed 2 bases from V and 1 base from J; junction bases left unmatched: 9. The CDR3 extends over 17 amino acids. Germline V lookup: CDR1 DFQATT, CDR2 SNEGSKA (reference sequence). CDR3 in amino acids: CSARIPGGGLTNEKLFF. The CDR3, as DNA: TGCAGTGCTAGAATACCAGGGGGCGGTTTAACTAATGAAAAACTGTTTTTT.

A note on this clonotype: The junction and the germline gene differ at one end; a read error may be behind it. The rearrangement joins TRBV4-3 to TRBJ2-2; 10 positions match TRBD2. The V gene's germline CDR1 is LGHNA and CDR2 YSLEER. The CDR3 runs to 17 residues. CDR3 sequence (DNA): TGCGCCAGCAACCCCGGGGCTAGCGGGAGTCGCACCGGGAAGCTGTTTTTT. This codes for CASNPGASGSRTGKLFF.

This clonotype was observed once. At one end the junction does not follow the germline gene, possibly because of a read error. The rearrangement links TRBV11-3 to TRBJ2-3; unclear D gene. The CDR3 is made up of 13 amino acids. The germline V gene encodes CDR1 SGHNT and CDR2 YENEEA. CDR3 sequence reads: CASRKSKSDTQYF. CDR3 coding DNA: TGTGCCAGCAGAAAGAGCAAAAGTGATACGCAATATTTT.

Note on this clonotype: One junction end disagrees with the germline gene, perhaps due to a read error. V gene TRBV29-1 combines with J gene TRBJ2-1; D call uncertain. Per germline, CDR1 SQVTM and CDR2 ANQGSEA. The length of the CDR3 is 15 residues. Here the CDR3 reads CSVVESRSPYNEQFF. The CDR3 DNA is TGCAGTGTTGTTGAGAGCAGGTCTCCCTACAATGAGCAGTTCTTC.

As concerns this clonotype: With a much larger clone just one base away, this may be a read error. The chain couples TRBV29-1 to TRBJ2-7, with D possibly TRBD1 on 5 matching bases. Germline CDR1 is SQVTM and CDR2 is ANQGSEA. This CDR3 contains 13 residues. CDR3 in DNA: TGCAGTGTACTGGGGCTTTCCCGCTACGAGCAGTACTTC. This sequence encodes CSVLGLSRYEQYF.

As to this clonotype: One base away lies a much larger clone, so this may be a sequencing read error. V is TRBV5-6 and J is TRBJ2-5; maybe TRBD1 (7 bases). CDR3 length: 15 amino acids. The V gene's germline CDR1 is SGHDT and CDR2 YYEEEE. V lost 8 bases and J lost 3, with 20 bases in between. The CDR3 spells CARIKEQGTEETQYF. The CDR3 coding sequence is TGTGCCAGGATCAAGGAACAGGGGACTGAAGAGACCCAGTACTTC.

In regard to this clonotype: Because it lacks the conserved phenylalanine or tryptophan at the end, this CDR3 is likely a read error. The rearrangement links TRBV7-8 to TRBJ2-2, with a weak D call TRBD2 (5 bases). The germline V gene has CDR1 SGHVS and CDR2 FQNEAQ. This CDR3 has 15 residues. The DNA of the CDR3 is TGTGCCAGTAGCTTACCCGGGGCGAACACCGGGGAGCTGTTTTCT. This encodes CASSLPGANTGELFS.

A remark on this clonotype: This sequence may be a read error, since a much larger clone differs from it by one base. The rearrangement joins TRBV12-3 or TRBV12-4 to TRBJ1-4; TRBD1 is a possible D gene (6 bases). Between the trimmed V and J ends, which lost 1 base and 7 bases, there was a span of 25 bases. The CDR3 extends over 19 amino acids. CDR3 nucleotides: TGTGCCAGCAGTTTAGGAAGGAGACAGGAGGCCACACTAAGTGAAAAACTGTTTTTT. It codes for CASSLGRRQEATLSEKLFF.

Details on this clonotype: Given a much more abundant clone one base away, this may be a read error. CDR3 loop: CASSTAHGLVYGYTF. The DNA for the CDR3 is TGTGCCAGCAGTACCGCTCATGGGTTAGTCTATGGCTACACCTTC. The chain is built from TRBV6-1 and TRBJ1-2; D gene ambiguous. The V end lost 5 bases, the J end lost 4 bases, and 17 bases lay between the germline ends. This CDR3 region has 15 residues. CDR1 MNHNS and CDR2 SASEGT come from the germline V gene.

About this clonotype: A junction end diverges from the germline sequence, so it may reflect a read error. The chain combines TRBV7-9 with TRBJ1-2; possibly TRBD1 for D (5 bases). The CDR3 is made up of 15 amino acids. Germline V gene lookup returns CDR1 SEHNR and CDR2 FQNEAQ (reference sequence). For the CDR3, the DNA is TGTGTAAGCAGCGCCAGTTGGGGCTCGATGGATGGTTACACCTTC. Its protein product is CVSSASWGSMDGYTF.

This clonotype appeared a few times. The chain recombines TRBV20-1 with TRBJ2-7, with a possible D match to TRBD2 (5 bases). The CDR3 spans 12 residues. The germline CDR1 and CDR2 sequences are DFQATT and SNEGSKA (reference sequence). V lost 6 bases to trimming and J lost 10 bases, with 19 bases between them. In DNA form, the CDR3 reads TGCAGTGCCGAGGGTGTGTCCTCGGGACAGTACTTC. Amino acid sequence: CSAEGVSSGQYF.

The gene calls are TRBV11-3 and TRBJ2-3; no definite D call. CDR1 and CDR2 (germline): SGHNT, YENEEA. This CDR3 has 13 residues. V dropped 8 bases and J dropped 9 bases, with 18 bases sitting between them. The DNA for the CDR3 is TGTGCCAGCGGAAAGAGCCAAGGTGGCACGCAGTATTTT. This codes for CASGKSQGGTQYF. Drawing the rest from reference TRBV11-3 and TRBJ2-3, the complete variable domain is EAGVVQSPRYKIIEKKQPVAFWCNPISGHNTLYWYLQNLGQGPELLIRYENEEAVDDSQLPKDRFSAERLKGVDSTLKIQPAELGDSAVYLCASGKSQGGTQYFGPGTRLTVL.

Concerning this clonotype: Because the CDR3 is missing its conserved closing phenylalanine or tryptophan, this is likely a read error. The chain links TRBV10-3 to TRBJ2-5, with 7 positions matching TRBD1. CDR3 size: 14 residues. Germline CDR1 is ENHRY and CDR2 is SYGVKD. The CDR3 coding sequence is TGTGCCATCAGTGCCCTCACAGGGGAAGAAACCCAGTACTTA. This encodes CAISALTGEETQYL.

To note about this clonotype: A much larger clonotype is one base distant, so this may be a read error. The rearrangement joins TRBV6-2 or TRBV6-3 to TRBJ1-1, with D perhaps matching TRBD1 (6 bases). Per the germline V gene, CDR1 is MNHEY and CDR2 is SVGEGT. This CDR3 region has 13 residues. The V gene lost 4 bases and the J gene lost 7 bases, with 13 bases spanning the gap. The CDR3 coding sequence is TGTGCCAGCAGTTGGACAGCGATAGGTGAAGCTTTCTTT. It yields the protein CASSWTAIGEAFF.

This clonotype was observed many times. V usage is TRBV28 and J usage is TRBJ2-1; 10 nucleotides line up with TRBD2. The CDR3 is made up of 14 amino acids. Germline V CDR1 and CDR2: MDHEN, SYDVKM. V lost 7 bases to trimming and J lost 4 bases; unmatched junction nucleotides: 4. CDR3 nucleotides: TGTGCCAGCACGCTAGCGGGGGAGTACAATGAGCAGTTCTTC. Residues: CASTLAGEYNEQFF. Supplemented by reference TRBV28 and TRBJ2-1, the full variable domain reads DVKVTQSSRYLVKRTGEKVFLECVQDMDHENMFWYRQDPGLGLRLIYFSYDVKMKEKGDIPEGYSVSREKKERFSLILESASTNQTSMYLCASTLAGEYNEQFFGPGTRLTVL.

Of note for this clonotype: The missing conserved phenylalanine or tryptophan at the end of this CDR3 makes a read error likely. J is TRBJ1-1 and V is TRBV24-1; a weak D match, TRBD1 (5 bases). Germline V gene data show CDR1 as KGHDR and CDR2 as SFDVKD. The CDR3 length is 13 residues. Here the CDR3 reads CSTSLGAATEAFI. The CDR3 DNA follows: TGTTCCACCAGTCTTGGGGCAGCAACTGAAGCTTTCATT.

The V call is TRBV6-1, the J call TRBJ1-5; D uncertain. In germline, CDR1 is MNHNS, CDR2 SASEGT. Between the trimmed V and J ends, which lost 6 bases and 7 bases, there was a span of 19 bases. The CDR3 consists of 15 residues. The CDR3 DNA reads as TGTGCCAGCAGCCCCGAGATAGAGACGAGCCAGCCCCAGCATTTT. Translating gives CASSPEIETSQPQHF.

A remark on this clonotype: One junction end disagrees with the germline gene, perhaps due to a read error. The chain employs TRBV11-3 and TRBJ2-1; 12 bases fit TRBD2. Germline assignment: CDR1 SGHNT and CDR2 YENEEA. CDR3 size: 17 residues. CDR3 in DNA: TGTGCTAGCAACTTAGAGTTGACTAGCGGGAGCCACAATGAGCAGTATTTC. Its protein is CASNLELTSGSHNEQYF.

This clonotype was seen many times. The CDR3 DNA sequence: TGTGCCACTACGCCCATCAGTTACGAGCAGTACTTC. Its translation: CATTPISYEQYF. The chain has TRBV5-8 and TRBJ2-7; D is undetermined. CDR3 length: 12 residues. Germline values: CDR1 SGHTS, CDR2 YDEGEE. Trimming took off 9 bases at V and 4 bases at J, with 14 bases between the two ends.

Worth noting for this clonotype: With a much larger clone just one base away, this may be a read error. The J gene is TRBJ2-6, the V gene TRBV10-3; 8 nucleotides line up with TRBD1. The CDR3 contains 17 residues. V dropped 5 bases and J dropped 2; count of bases not matched to a gene: 8. CDR1 is ENHRY and CDR2 is SYGVKD in the germline V gene. Written as DNA, the CDR3 is TGTGCCATCAGTCAAAGACAGGGGAACGCTGGGGCCAACGTCCTGACTTTC. This encodes CAISQRQGNAGANVLTF.

V usage is TRBV4-2 and J usage is TRBJ2-3; 8 nucleotides agree with TRBD2. Per the germline V gene, CDR1 is LGHNA and CDR2 is YNFKEQ. The CDR3 has 15 residues. The CDR3 here is CDNSPNGGEGDTQYF. The DNA for the CDR3 is TGTGACAACAGCCCGAACGGGGGGGAGGGAGATACGCAGTATTTT.

Worth noting for this clonotype: A junction boundary mismatches the germline segment, possibly from a read error. V gene TRBV4-1 combines with J gene TRBJ1-2; unclear D gene. Germline V lookup: CDR1 MGHRA, CDR2 YSYEKL. The CDR3 length is 15 residues. The CDR3 here is CVSSQESGSKYGYTF. The CDR3 bases are TGCGTCAGCAGCCAAGAGTCAGGCTCTAAGTATGGCTACACCTTC.

This sequence joins TRBV11-1 and TRBJ2-1; D is uncertain. Trimming shortened V by 6 bases and J by 9 bases, and 12 bases separated the two germline ends. The CDR3 has 12 amino acids. Germline CDR1 SGHAT, CDR2 FQDESV (reference sequence). The CDR3 DNA reads as TGTGCCAGCAGGTTAAAATACGGTGAGCAGTTCTTC. This encodes CASRLKYGEQFF.

The V gene is TRBV11-2, the J gene TRBJ2-2, with 8 bases aligning to TRBD2. Trimming removed 3 bases from V and 7 bases from J; junction bases left unmatched: 10. This CDR3 comprises 16 residues. Germline V gives CDR1 SGHAT, CDR2 FQNNGV. The CDR3 loop reads CASSFNPGLVYGELFF. CDR3 nucleotides: TGTGCCAGCAGCTTCAACCCGGGACTAGTCTACGGGGAGCTGTTTTTT.

Points on this clonotype: At one end the junction does not follow the germline gene, possibly because of a read error. The V call is TRBV18, the J call TRBJ2-1, with 8 bases fitting TRBD2. The CDR3 has 14 residues. Germline V gene sequence: CDR1 KGHSH, CDR2 LQKENI. CDR3 in DNA: TGTGCCAGCTCAGAAGGGTGGACTAGCAATGAGCAGTTCTTT. Protein sequence: CASSEGWTSNEQFF.